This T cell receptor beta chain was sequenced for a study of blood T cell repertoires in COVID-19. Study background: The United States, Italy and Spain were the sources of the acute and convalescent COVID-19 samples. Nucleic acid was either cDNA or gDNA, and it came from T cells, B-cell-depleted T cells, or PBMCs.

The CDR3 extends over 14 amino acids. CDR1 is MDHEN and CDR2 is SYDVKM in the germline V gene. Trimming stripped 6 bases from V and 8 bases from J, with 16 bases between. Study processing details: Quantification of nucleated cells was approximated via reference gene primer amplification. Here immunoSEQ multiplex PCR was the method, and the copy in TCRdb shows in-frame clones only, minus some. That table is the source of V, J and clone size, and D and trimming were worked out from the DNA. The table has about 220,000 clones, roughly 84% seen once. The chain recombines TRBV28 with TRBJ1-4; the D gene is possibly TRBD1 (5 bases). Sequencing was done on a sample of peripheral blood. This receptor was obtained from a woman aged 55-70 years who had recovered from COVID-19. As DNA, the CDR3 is TGTGCCAGCAGGGGGGGACTTTCAGGGGAAAAACTGTTTTTT. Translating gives CASRGGLSGEKLFF. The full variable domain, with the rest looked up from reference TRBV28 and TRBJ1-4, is DVKVTQSSRYLVKRTGEKVFLECVQDMDHENMFWYRQDPGLGLRLIYFSYDVKMKEKGDIPEGYSVSREKKERFSLILESASTNQTSMYLCASRGGLSGEKLFFGSGTQLSVL.